Below, 25 T cell receptor beta chains from the same sample are listed, as sequenced in a study of regulatory T cells in long-lasting Graves disease. Sequencing libraries for TCR beta were prepared with iRepertoire HTBI primers and Arm-PCR of CDR3 regions. Via MiXCR, TCRdb re-called the multiplex PCR reads, giving one row per CDR3 protein. Among some 420,000 distinct CDR3 sequences, about 22% were seen once, and the ten largest hold less than 15%. Time point described: persistent/refractory GD, antithyroid drugs over 5 years with positive TRAb. After RNA was extracted from PBMCs, the TCR library was made from it. The sample was peripheral blood mononuclear cells (PBMCs), taken when the disease was refractory, from a patient treated with antithyroid drugs. The receptors originated from a female donor with Graves disease.

V and J are TRBV13 and TRBJ2-1, with a tentative D call TRBD2 (5 bases). The CDR3 loop spans 13 amino acids. CDR1 and CDR2 (germline): PRHDT, FYEKMQ (reference sequence). With 5 bases removed from V and 4 bases from J, the gap between germline ends came to 9 bases. The CDR3 nucleotides read TGTGCCAGCAGCCAACTAGGGTACAATGAGCAGTTCTTC. Translating gives CASSQLGYNEQFF.

This clonotype was recorded many times. The gene calls are TRBV28 and TRBJ2-2; D may be TRBD1 (6 bases). This CDR3 has 13 amino acids. Per germline, CDR1 MDHEN and CDR2 SYDVKM. V was pared by 6 bases and J by 4 bases, with 9 bases between. The CDR3 region is CASSPGATGELFF. The CDR3 DNA reads TGTGCCAGCAGCCCAGGGGCCACCGGGGAGCTGTTTTTT.

In its sample, this clonotype was seen many times. The J gene is TRBJ2-2, the V gene TRBV28; D possibly corresponds to TRBD1 (5 bases). The V gene's germline CDR1 is MDHEN and CDR2 SYDVKM. The CDR3 consists of 11 residues. The V gene lost 8 bases and the J gene lost 7 bases, with 8 bases spanning the gap. DNA for the CDR3: TGTGCCAGCTGCAGGGACGGGGAGCTGTTTTTT. Its protein product is CASCRDGELFF. The full variable domain, completed using reference TRBV28 and TRBJ2-2, is DVKVTQSSRYLVKRTGEKVFLECVQDMDHENMFWYRQDPGLGLRLIYFSYDVKMKEKGDIPEGYSVSREKKERFSLILESASTNQTSMYLCASCRDGELFFGEGSRLTVL.

This chain connects TRBV19 to TRBJ2-7; 7 positions match TRBD1. The CDR3 extends over 13 amino acids. V lost 9 bases, J lost 1 base, and 6 bases stayed unmatched. Germline CDR1 and CDR2: LNHDA and SQIVND (reference sequence). The CDR3 loop reads CASQGDGSYEQYF. In nucleotides, the CDR3 is TGTGCCAGCCAGGGGGACGGTTCCTACGAGCAGTACTTC. Complete variable domain (other parts from reference TRBV19 and TRBJ2-7): DGGITQSPKYLFRKEGQNVTLSCEQNLNHDAMYWYRQDPGQGLRLIYYSQIVNDFQKGDIAEGYSVSREKKESFPLTVTSAQKNPTAFYLCASQGDGSYEQYFGPGTRLTVT.

This clonotype was observed at least ten times. The rearrangement joins TRBV7-3 to TRBJ1-6; a weak D match, TRBD1 (5 bases). Germline CDR1 reads SGHTA; CDR2 reads FQGTGA. Deletions cut 4 bases from V and 10 bases from J, with 11 bases between. This CDR3 has 13 amino acids. The CDR3 region has the DNA TGTGCCAGCAGCTCTCAGCGGGACTCACCCCTCCACTTT. It translates to CASSSQRDSPLHF. Supplemented by reference TRBV7-3 and TRBJ1-6, the full variable domain reads GAGVSQTPSNKVTEKGKYVELRCDPISGHTALYWYRQSLGQGPEFLIYFQGTGAADDSGLPNDRFFAVRPEGSVSTLKIQRTERGDSAVYLCASSSQRDSPLHFGNGTRLTVT.

The table lists this clonotype with many counts. The chain carries TRBV12-3 or TRBV12-4 and TRBJ1-5; D call uncertain. This CDR3 spans 17 amino acids. V was trimmed by 7 bases and J by 3 bases, leaving 22 bases between them. CDR3 region: CASTTLLGLGLNQPQHF. In nucleotides, the CDR3 is TGTGCCAGCACCACCCTCCTCGGGCTAGGGCTCAATCAGCCCCAGCATTTT.

In its sample, this clonotype was seen many times. The chain combines TRBV28 with TRBJ1-2; D is undetermined. CDR3 length equals 14 residues. The V gene lost 5 bases and the J gene lost 6 bases, with 16 bases spanning the gap. Germline V gives CDR1 MDHEN, CDR2 SYDVKM. CDR3 region: CASSQSDGYDGYTF. CDR3 nucleotide sequence: TGTGCCAGCAGTCAATCCGATGGTTACGATGGCTACACCTTC.

J is TRBJ2-7 and V is TRBV9; 7 nucleotides align to TRBD2. V lost 4 bases and J lost 3; bases outside the gene matches: 10. The V gene's germline CDR1 is SGDLS and CDR2 YYNGEE. This CDR3 has 15 residues. CDR3 sequence: CASSPGLGLVYEQYF. CDR3 in DNA: TGTGCCAGCAGCCCTGGACTAGGATTGGTCTACGAGCAGTACTTC.

This clonotype was seen ten or more times. This chain uses TRBV28 with TRBJ2-7; 9 positions agree with TRBD1. Germline lookup yields CDR1 MDHEN and CDR2 SYDVKM. The CDR3 totals 14 residues. The J segment lost 1 base and the V segment lost 10 bases, leaving 8 bases of the junction unmatched. CDR3 sequence (DNA): TGTGCCACCTTAGGGACAGGGCCTTCCTACGAGCAGTACTTC. Translation: CATLGTGPSYEQYF.

This chain links TRBV10-3 with TRBJ2-7; D might be TRBD1 or TRBD2, each matching 5 bases. The V gene's germline CDR1 is ENHRY and CDR2 SYGVKD. The CDR3 runs to 13 residues. V shed 7 bases and J shed 0 bases, with 10 bases lying between them. CDR3 DNA sequence: TGTGCCATCACAGAGGGGAGCTCCTACGAGCAGTACTTC. It encodes CAITEGSSYEQYF.

This clonotype has ten or more counts. The chain links TRBV6-1 to TRBJ2-7, with 8 bases aligning to TRBD1. Germline trimming cut 1 base from V and 4 bases from J; bases unmatched to any gene: 6. The CDR3 loop spans 15 amino acids. Germline V gene lookup returns CDR1 MNHNS and CDR2 SASEGT. This CDR3 is CASSEGQGARYEQYF. CDR3 DNA sequence: TGTGCCAGCAGTGAAGGTCAGGGGGCTCGGTACGAGCAGTACTTC.

This clonotype was counted a few times. The chain has TRBV7-9 and TRBJ1-4, with 8 bases fitting TRBD1. Germline V gene sequence: CDR1 SEHNR, CDR2 FQNEAQ (reference sequence). CDR3 length: 16 residues. Germline trimming cut 2 bases from V and 2 bases from J; bases unmatched to any gene: 4. The CDR3, as DNA: TGTGCCAGCAGCTTATCAGGGGGCGCGACTAATGAAAAACTGTTTTTT. This encodes CASSLSGGATNEKLFF.

Regarding this clonotype: A much larger clone is a single base away; this may be a read error. This sequence joins TRBV20-1 and TRBJ1-5; D gene unclear. Per germline, CDR1 DFQATT and CDR2 SNEGSKA (reference sequence). The length of the CDR3 is 12 residues. Here the CDR3 reads CSTRDPNQPQHF. In DNA form, the CDR3 reads TGCAGTACTAGAGATCCCAATCAGCCCCAGCATTTT.

This clonotype was observed a handful of times. The chain combines TRBV19 with TRBJ2-7, with 10 nucleotides matching TRBD1. The CDR3 is 15 amino acids. In germline, CDR1 is LNHDA, CDR2 SQIVND (reference sequence). Trimming cost V 3 bases and J 3 bases; bases outside gene matches: 5. As DNA, the CDR3 is TGTGCCAGTAGTATGGGGACAGGGGAGTTCTACGAGCAGTACTTC. This gives the protein CASSMGTGEFYEQYF.

This clonotype was counted many times. This chain uses TRBV11-2 with TRBJ2-6; perhaps TRBD1 as D (5 bases). Germline-derived CDR1 and CDR2 are SGHAT and FQNNGV. Trimming cost V 6 bases and J 0 bases, with 12 bases left between them. The CDR3 is 16 amino acids. The CDR3 region is CASRDNRFSGANVLTF. For the CDR3, the DNA is TGTGCCAGCAGAGACAACAGGTTCTCTGGGGCCAACGTCCTGACTTTC. The variable domain in full, with the rest retrieved from reference TRBV11-2 and TRBJ2-6, is EAGVAQSPRYKIIEKRQSVAFWCNPISGHATLYWYQQILGQGPKLLIQFQNNGVVDDSQLPKDRFSAERLKGVDSTLKIQPAKLEDSAVYLCASRDNRFSGANVLTFGAGSRLTVL.

The chain couples TRBV30 to TRBJ1-1; 9 bases fit TRBD1. Germline lookup yields CDR1 GTSNPN and CDR2 SVGIG (reference sequence). The J segment lost 4 bases and the V segment lost 8 bases, leaving 8 bases of the junction unmatched. The CDR3 runs to 13 residues. The CDR3 loop reads CAGGTGRRTEAFF. As DNA, the CDR3 is TGTGCCGGGGGGACAGGGAGGCGCACTGAAGCTTTCTTT.

This clonotype has at least ten counts. The genes are TRBV7-2 and TRBJ2-5, with TRBD1 matching over 8 bases. Germline trimming cut 5 bases from V and 2 bases from J; bases unmatched to any gene: 7. Germline CDR1 and CDR2: SGHTA and FQGNSA. The CDR3 contains 15 residues. This CDR3 is CASSLGTGPQETQYF. CDR3 bases: TGTGCCAGCAGCCTGGGGACAGGCCCTCAAGAGACCCAGTACTTC.

The V call is TRBV12-3 or TRBV12-4, the J call TRBJ1-3; D is unclear. V was cut by 5 bases and J by 1 base, with 6 bases left in between. The CDR3 extends over 13 amino acids. CDR3 in amino acids: CASSLGSGNTIYF. The CDR3 nucleotides read TGTGCCAGCAGTCTAGGTTCTGGAAACACCATATATTTT.

This clonotype came up many times. The chain carries TRBV11-3 and TRBJ2-5; 8 bases fit TRBD2. J gave up 2 bases and V 1 base, and 0 bases lay outside the gene matches. Germline values: CDR1 SGHNT, CDR2 YENEEA. The CDR3 is 14 amino acids. DNA for the CDR3: TGTGCCAGCAGCTTAGCTAGCGGGCAAGAGACCCAGTACTTC. Translated: CASSLASGQETQYF.

This clonotype has ten or more counts. The chain recombines TRBV19 with TRBJ1-5; 9 bases agree with TRBD1. The J segment lost 6 bases and the V segment lost 4 bases, leaving 4 bases of the junction unmatched. Germline lookup yields CDR1 LNHDA and CDR2 SQIVND (reference sequence). The CDR3 is 14 residues long. CDR3 region: CASSTTGGTQPQHF. The CDR3 nucleotides read TGTGCCAGTAGTACGACAGGGGGAACTCAGCCCCAGCATTTT.

This chain joins TRBV6-5 and TRBJ1-2; D unresolved. Deletions cut 0 bases from V and 0 bases from J, with 23 bases between. Per the germline V gene, CDR1 is MNHEY and CDR2 is SVGAGI. The CDR3 runs 20 residues. The CDR3, as DNA: TGTGCCAGCAGTTACTCAAAAGGCCGGACGTTTCTAAAAGCTAACTATGGCTACACCTTC. This sequence encodes CASSYSKGRTFLKANYGYTF.

This clonotype was picked up a small number of times. In DNA, the CDR3 is TGCAGTGCGGTAAAAACTTCCGAGTGGGAGACCCAGTACTTC. Translated, it gives CSAVKTSEWETQYF. This chain connects TRBV20-1 to TRBJ2-5; D is unresolved. V was trimmed by 6 bases and J by 5 bases, leaving 19 bases between them. Per the germline V gene, CDR1 is DFQATT and CDR2 is SNEGSKA (reference sequence). The CDR3 runs 14 residues.

This clonotype was detected many times. The rearrangement links TRBV28 to TRBJ1-2; 9 bases map to TRBD1. The ends lost 4 bases at V and 2 bases at J; junction bases unmatched: 5. The CDR3 totals 15 residues. Germline CDR1 and CDR2: MDHEN and SYDVKM. The DNA for the CDR3 is TGTGCCAGCAGTTCCCTCGGACAGGGGAACTATGGCTACACCTTC. This codes for CASSSLGQGNYGYTF.

J is TRBJ2-5 and V is TRBV30; 14 bases map to TRBD2. The V gene end was trimmed by 5 bases and the J gene end by 9 bases; junction bases not matched to a gene: 11. This CDR3 is 15 amino acids long. Germline CDR1 is GTSNPN and CDR2 is SVGIG (reference sequence). The CDR3, as DNA: TGTGCCTGGGACCAGGGACTAGCGGGAGCTGGGGCCCAGTACTTC. Protein sequence: CAWDQGLAGAGAQYF. Filled out from reference TRBV30 and TRBJ2-5, the complete variable domain reads SQTIHQWPATLVQPVGSPLSLECTVEGTSNPNLYWYRQAAGRGLQLLFYSVGIGQISSEVPQNLSASRPQDRQFILSSKKLLLSDSGFYLCAWDQGLAGAGAQYFGPGTRLLVL.

This clonotype was detected many times. The chain uses TRBV28 and TRBJ1-2; no firm D call. Trimming took off 8 bases at V and 6 bases at J, with 10 bases between the two ends. The germline V gene has CDR1 MDHEN and CDR2 SYDVKM. The CDR3 is 11 residues long. CDR3 sequence reads: CASETTDGYTF. The CDR3 DNA reads TGTGCCAGCGAAACGACGGATGGCTACACCTTC.